This T cell receptor beta chain was profiled in a study of T cell repertoires in cytomegalovirus infection. Overall study context: Evidence of both CMV infection and a matching HLA type came from public TCR beta signatures.

Study-level results: Ex vivo, HLA-C-restricted CMV-specific TCR beta clonotypes prevailed over the rest of the response. Summed frequency of shared TCR beta families picked out CMV carriers who also had the relevant HLA.

In regard to this clonotype: Its target is not known.

Using its own MiXCR run on the reads, TCRdb lists one record per CDR3 protein. In the table there are about 530,000 distinct CDR3 sequences, around a quarter of which are singletons. The CDR3 runs 15 residues. Germline V lookup: CDR1 SGHVS, CDR2 FNYEAQ. With 5 bases clipped from V and 6 bases from J, the junction kept 8 bases outside the gene matches. This sequence originates from a human donor in good health (CMV status not recorded). Some clones in this sample may be carry-over from other donors' samples. The sample taken for sequencing was PBMCs. V is TRBV7-6 and J is TRBJ2-2; 8 nucleotides match TRBD2. CDR3 in DNA: TGTGCCAGCAGCCTCAGCGGGAGTCTCGCCGGGGAGCTGTTTTTT. This gives the protein CASSLSGSLAGELFF.